These 13 T cell receptor beta chains came from one sample sequenced in a study of PD-L1 blockade in urothelial cancer. The time point denotes: pretreatment peripheral blood. Sequencing used immunoSEQ multiplex PCR; TCRdb keeps in-frame clones, though not all of them. The sample holds tens of thousands of clones, about 90% seen once. The source material was PBMCs, sampled around atezolizumab (anti-PD-L1) treatment. These receptor sequences come from a man aged 70-80 years with urothelial cancer.

The chain's CDR3 is CASSIRTSGYNEQFF. CDR3 bases: TGTGCCAGTAGTATTAGGACTAGCGGATACAATGAGCAGTTCTTC. This chain uses TRBV19 with TRBJ2-1; 10 bases are shared with TRBD2. With V trimmed by 3 bases and J by 4 bases, 3 bases remained unmatched. CDR1 and CDR2 from the germline V gene are LNHDA and SQIVND (reference sequence). The length of the CDR3 is 15 residues.

The rearrangement joins TRBV9 to TRBJ2-2; the D is unclear. The CDR3 sequence is 13 residues long. The germline gives CDR1 SGDLS, CDR2 YYNGEE. V was shortened by 4 bases and J by 5 bases, with 9 bases between the two germline ends. The CDR3 is CASSTSETGELFF. The CDR3 DNA is TGTGCCAGCAGCACCTCAGAAACCGGGGAGCTGTTTTTT.

V and J are TRBV19 and TRBJ1-1, with TRBD1 as a possible D gene (6 bases). Germline CDR1 and CDR2: LNHDA and SQIVND (reference sequence). V shed 8 bases and J shed 3 bases, with 16 bases lying between them. This CDR3 spans 14 amino acids. The CDR3 protein is CASARTVIYTEAFF. The CDR3 DNA reads as TGTGCCAGTGCCAGGACAGTGATTTACACTGAAGCTTTCTTT.

This rearrangement joins TRBV2 to TRBJ2-1; 7 bases map to TRBD2. The germline V gene has CDR1 SNHLY and CDR2 FYNNEI. Trimming took 5 bases from V and 9 from J; bases not matched to a gene: 10. The CDR3 consists of 14 residues. CDR3 in amino acids: CASSLSGIGGEQFF. In nucleotides, the CDR3 is TGTGCCAGCAGTCTGAGCGGGATTGGGGGTGAGCAGTTCTTC.

This rearrangement joins TRBV19 to TRBJ2-1; D is unclear. This CDR3 comprises 14 residues. Germline assignment: CDR1 LNHDA and CDR2 SQIVND (reference sequence). Deletions cut 3 bases from V and 3 bases from J, with 9 bases between. CDR3 sequence reads: CASSIRTGYNEQFF. The CDR3, as DNA: TGTGCCAGTAGTATTCGAACCGGCTACAATGAGCAGTTCTTC.

The V and J genes are TRBV28 and TRBJ1-1; D not resolved. Trimming took off 1 base at V and 1 base at J, with 10 bases between the two ends. There are 15 residues in the CDR3. The germline CDR1 and CDR2 sequences are MDHEN and SYDVKM. CDR3 DNA sequence: TGTGCCAGCAGTTTATTCTACGGCGGGAACACTGAAGCTTTCTTT. This gives the protein CASSLFYGGNTEAFF. Together with reference TRBV28 and TRBJ1-1, the CDR3 gives the full variable domain: DVKVTQSSRYLVKRTGEKVFLECVQDMDHENMFWYRQDPGLGLRLIYFSYDVKMKEKGDIPEGYSVSREKKERFSLILESASTNQTSMYLCASSLFYGGNTEAFFGQGTRLTVV.

The rearrangement links TRBV15 to TRBJ2-1; weak D call: TRBD1 (5 bases). The CDR3 runs to 13 residues. Germline CDR1 is LNHNV and CDR2 is YYDKDF (reference sequence). Trimming pared 1 base from V and 14 bases from J, leaving 15 bases between. Written as DNA, the CDR3 is TGTGCCACCAGCAGAGGACAGCTCCAGGGAAAGTTCTTC. Amino acids: CATSRGQLQGKFF.

The chain is built from TRBV9 and TRBJ2-1, with 9 bases aligning to TRBD2. CDR1 SGDLS and CDR2 YYNGEE come from the germline V gene. The V segment lost 4 bases and the J segment 3 bases; nucleotides outside the gene matches: 5. The CDR3 covers 15 residues. The CDR3 loop is CASSPLAGNYNEQFF. In DNA, the CDR3 is TGTGCCAGCAGCCCCCTAGCGGGAAACTACAATGAGCAGTTCTTC.

V and J are TRBV6-5 and TRBJ1-2, with 7 bases fitting TRBD1. Losses at the gene ends were 5 bases for V and 2 bases for J; bases not matched to a gene: 8. The CDR3 totals 15 residues. Germline lookup yields CDR1 MNHEY and CDR2 SVGAGI. CDR3 loop: CASSAQGGGNYGYTF. CDR3 bases: TGTGCCAGCAGTGCCCAGGGGGGAGGCAACTATGGCTACACCTTC.

CDR3 bases: TGTGCCAGCAGTGATCGACAGGGTAAAAGACACGAGCAGTACTTC. This translates into CASSDRQGKRHEQYF. J is TRBJ2-7 and V is TRBV25-1; 7 positions match TRBD1. Unmatched junction bases numbered 10, after V lost 3 bases and J lost 5 bases. CDR1 is MGHDK and CDR2 is SYGVNS in the germline V gene. The CDR3 spans 15 residues.

This sequence joins TRBV7-2 and TRBJ2-6, with D possibly being TRBD2 (5 bases). With 5 bases removed from V and 1 base from J, the gap between germline ends came to 9 bases. The CDR3 consists of 15 residues. Germline loops: CDR1 SGHTA, CDR2 FQGNSA. The CDR3 here is CASSPGISGANVLTF. The CDR3 DNA sequence: TGTGCCAGCAGCCCCGGGATTTCTGGGGCCAACGTCCTGACTTTC.

A few counts support this clone. The CDR3 spells CASRRDRGGYTF. The DNA for the CDR3 is TGTGCCAGCAGGCGGGACAGGGGAGGCTACACCTTC. V is TRBV28 and J is TRBJ1-2; 10 positions agree with TRBD1. The J segment lost 8 bases and the V segment lost 6 bases, leaving 3 bases of the junction unmatched. This CDR3 is 12 amino acids long. Germline CDR1 is MDHEN and CDR2 is SYDVKM.

The chain recombines TRBV6-5 with TRBJ2-5; D perhaps matches TRBD2 (6 bases). Trimming left V 11 bases short and J 5 bases short, with 21 bases between. The V gene's germline CDR1 is MNHEY and CDR2 SVGAGI. This CDR3 has 14 amino acids. The CDR3 DNA is TGTGCCTCCGCGGAAGCGGGCAACCGGGAGACCCAGTACTTC. It encodes CASAEAGNRETQYF.